This TCR beta chain stems from a study of blood T cell repertoires in COVID-19. Looking at the study overall: Samples representing acute and convalescent COVID-19 were sourced from the United States, Italy and Spain.

It was during active infection that Seattle patients were enrolled and then longitudinally followed. Trimming removed 4 bases from V and 11 bases from J; junction bases left unmatched: 9. CDR1 and CDR2 from the germline V gene are SGDLS and YYNGEE. This CDR3 comprises 13 residues. Authors' methods: By means of reference gene primer amplification, nucleated cell counts were estimated. Sequencing used immunoSEQ multiplex PCR; TCRdb keeps in-frame clones, though not all of them. The D gene and trimming were derived from the DNA, and the V and J assignments and clone size from that table. The table lists 350,000 to 450,000 clones, around 87% of them singletons.

This chain uses TRBV9 with TRBJ1-3; 7 bases agree with TRBD1. The material sequenced was peripheral blood. This sequence was found in a woman aged 55 to 70 with COVID-19, enrolled during active disease. The DNA of the CDR3 is TGTGCCAGCAGCAGGGACAGCGTGACCGCCATATATTTT. This sequence encodes CASSRDSVTAIYF. Using reference TRBV9 and TRBJ1-3 for the parts outside the CDR3, the full variable domain is DSGVTQTPKHLITATGQRVTLRCSPRSGDLSVYWYQQSLDQGLQFLIQYYNGEERAKGNILERFSAQQFPDLHSELNLSSLELGDSALYFCASSRDSVTAIYFGEGSWLTVV.